This is a list of T cell receptor beta chains from one sample in a study of cytotoxic CD8 clonotypes in ibrutinib-treated CLL. The protocol was immunoSEQ multiplex PCR, while the TCRdb copy is restricted to in-frame clones and leaves out a portion. The sample yields approximately 26,000 clones, 85% seen once. The material sequenced was PBMCs, taken after 24 months of ibrutinib treatment. The receptors come from a human donor with chronic lymphocytic leukemia. Each CDR3 is given with its conserved first and last residue. The D gene is left open where the match is weak. Size tells how often a clone was seen (once, few, many) or the class of an expanded clone, and some rows leave it out.

V gene	CDR3 length	clone size	D gene	J gene	CDR3 DNA	CDR3 protein
TRBV2	13	few	NA	TRBJ2-1	TGTGCCAGCAGCCGGGACGTAGCGGATGAGCAGTTCTTC	CASSRDVADEQFF
TRBV27	17	once	NA	TRBJ1-1	TGTGCCAGCAGGAGCGCACAGCTAACCAGGGGAGGGGCTGAAGCTTTCTTT	CASRSAQLTRGGAEAFF
TRBV7-3	15	NA	TRBD2	TRBJ2-3	TGTGCCAGCAGCTCCCCGCAGGGAGGGGCAGATACGCAGTATTTT	CASSSPQGGADTQYF
TRBV28	18	NA	NA	TRBJ2-5	TGTGCCAGCAGACCTCTGTGGTCGAGGGGCCTTGACGAAGAGACCCAGTACTTC	CASRPLWSRGLDEETQYF
TRBV5-1	14	NA	NA	TRBJ1-1	TGCGCCAGCAGCTTAGGTCAAACGAACACTGAAGCTTTCTTT	CASSLGQTNTEAFF
TRBV7-8	13	once	NA	TRBJ1-6	TGTGCCAGCAGCCCCAGTTATAATTCACCCCTCCACTTT	CASSPSYNSPLHF
TRBV7-2	15	once	NA	TRBJ2-1	TGTGCCAGCAGCTTAACCTCCGATCGTCGGGTGGGGCAGTTCTTC	CASSLTSDRRVGQFF
TRBV6-1	12	NA	NA	TRBJ1-2	TGTGCCAGCACCAACCCAGGGACAGGCTACACCTTC	CASTNPGTGYTF
TRBV20-1	11	NA	NA	TRBJ2-7	TGCAGTCGACAAGCGGGTTACGAGCAGTACTTC	CSRQAGYEQYF
TRBV7-6	14	NA	TRBD1	TRBJ1-4	TGTGCCAGCAGCCCGACAGGGGGCGGTGAAAAACTGTTTTTT	CASSPTGGGEKLFF
TRBV6-4	15	NA	NA	TRBJ2-1	TGTGCCAGCAGCCCGAGACAGGGAGGGTACAATGAGCAGTTCTTC	CASSPRQGGYNEQFF
TRBV7-2	16	NA	TRBD2	TRBJ2-7	TGTGCCAGCAGCTTAGCATTCGGGGGGAAGACCTACGAGCAGTACTTC	CASSLAFGGKTYEQYF
TRBV7-8	16	NA	TRBD1	TRBJ1-5	TGTGCCAGCAGCCTCGCGACAGGGAATAGCAATCAGCCCCAGCATTTT	CASSLATGNSNQPQHF
TRBV27	14	NA	TRBD1	TRBJ1-2	TGTGCCAGCAGTTCCGGACAGGGGGCGTTTGGCTACACCTTC	CASSSGQGAFGYTF